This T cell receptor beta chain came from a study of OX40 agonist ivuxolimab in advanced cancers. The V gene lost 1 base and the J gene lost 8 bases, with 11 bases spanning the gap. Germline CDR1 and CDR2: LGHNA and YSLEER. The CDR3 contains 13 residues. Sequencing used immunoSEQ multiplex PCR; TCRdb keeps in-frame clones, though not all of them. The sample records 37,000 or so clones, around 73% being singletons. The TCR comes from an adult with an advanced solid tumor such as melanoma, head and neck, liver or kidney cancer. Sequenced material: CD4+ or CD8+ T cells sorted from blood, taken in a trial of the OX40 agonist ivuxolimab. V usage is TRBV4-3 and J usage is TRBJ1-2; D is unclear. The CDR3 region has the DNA TGCGCCAGCAGCCAAGGCCGGGGAAGCGGCTACACCTTC. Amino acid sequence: CASSQGRGSGYTF.